This T cell receptor (beta chain) was sequenced in a study of blood T cell repertoires in COVID-19 (dated by TCRdb to the early 2020s). Context from the whole study: Collaborator samples came from the United States, Italy and Spain and covered acute and convalescent phases of COVID-19. The prospective study material was composed of cDNA or gDNA derived from T cells, B-cell-depleted T cells, or PBMCs. Subjects who had been exposed to COVID-19, were actively infected with it, or had recovered from it provided the deeply sampled blood TCRbeta repertoires that made up the dataset. The repertoires were released in a freely available public database meant as a resource for research on the immune response to SARS-CoV-2. The samples were drawn from two sources: the first 160 participants of the ongoing ImmuneRACE study, and some 1,300 subjects contributed by 6 global collaborators. Nearly every sample came with metadata listing a de-identified subject ID, COVID-19 status, age in years and sex. Where available, HLA class I and class II types were taken from metadata supplied by the sample provider and were not determined by assay-based typing.

With respect to this clone: The antigen it recognizes is unknown. It has no much larger one-base neighbor in the sample; base qualities were not kept.

The immunoSEQ Assay, a bias-controlled multiplex PCR, was used to amplify TCRbeta CDR3 regions from genomic DNA. The study's own analysis went as follows. Nucleated cell counts per sample were estimated from amplification of reference gene primers within the assay. To quantify the absolute abundance of each unique TCRbeta CDR3 rearrangement, sequence reads were collapsed and filtered. Productive Simpson clonality was computed per sample as the square root of Simpson's diversity index over productive rearrangements. TCRdb took this table from immuneACCESS and kept in-frame rearrangements with V and J called. Such tables lack part of the clones; where checked against another copy, unresolved V genes explain under half of the gap, and the rest is unexplained. For V, J and clone size, that table is used; D and trimming come from the DNA. The sample data list 65,000 to 100,000 clones, and approximately 90% of these were observed just once. The ten largest clones represent 8.5% to 10% of the sample.

Study-wide conclusions, independent of this receptor: The quantity of clinical and demographic metadata differed by source and by participant and was supplied without curation.

Each collaborating institution followed its own protocols to collect whole blood in K2EDTA tubes. For TCRbeta analysis, collaborators shipped samples in one of three forms: frozen whole blood, isolated PBMCs, or DNA extracted from either of those sample types. Trimming accounts for 2 bases at V and 12 bases at J, while the number of junction bases matched to no gene is 4. CDR3 length: 12 amino acids, cysteine to phenylalanine. Of all the DNA, just the CDR3 is kept, 36 bases in frame from base 1. CDR1 and CDR2 (MNHNY, SVGAGI) derive from the germline V gene (reference sequence). This clonotype was sampled from a man aged 50 to 60 with acute or convalescent COVID-19. Recombination linked TRBV6-6 to TRBJ1-1, and TRBD1 matches 9 of the central bases. Sample: peripheral blood. The DNA is TGTGCCAGCAGTTACGGGGACAGGGAACCTTTCTTT. This yields the protein CASSYGDREPFF.